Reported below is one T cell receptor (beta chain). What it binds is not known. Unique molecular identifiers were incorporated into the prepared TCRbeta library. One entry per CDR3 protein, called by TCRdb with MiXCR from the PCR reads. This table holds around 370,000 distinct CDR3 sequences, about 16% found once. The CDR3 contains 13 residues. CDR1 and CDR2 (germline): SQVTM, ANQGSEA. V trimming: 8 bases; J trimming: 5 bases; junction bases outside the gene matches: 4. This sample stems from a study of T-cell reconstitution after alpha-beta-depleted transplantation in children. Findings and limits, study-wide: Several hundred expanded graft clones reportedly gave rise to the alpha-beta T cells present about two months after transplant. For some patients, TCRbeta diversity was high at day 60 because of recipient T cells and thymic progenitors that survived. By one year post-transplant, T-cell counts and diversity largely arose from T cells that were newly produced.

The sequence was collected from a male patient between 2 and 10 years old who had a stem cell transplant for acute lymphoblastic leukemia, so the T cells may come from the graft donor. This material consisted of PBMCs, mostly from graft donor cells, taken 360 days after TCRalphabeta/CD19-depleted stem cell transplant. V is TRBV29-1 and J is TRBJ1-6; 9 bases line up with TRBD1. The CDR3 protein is CSRGTGHNSPLHF. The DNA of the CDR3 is TGCAGCAGAGGGACAGGGCATAATTCACCCCTCCACTTT.